The 15 T cell receptor beta chains below come from one sample, sequenced in a study of CD8 T cells in ankylosing spondylitis. Overall study findings and caveats: In ankylosing spondylitis blood, a motif of 7 to 9 highly homologous TCR beta variants appeared characteristic.

Using its own MiXCR run on the 5' RACE reads, TCRdb lists one record per CDR3 protein. The table shows over 700,000 distinct CDR3 sequences, with over 15% occurring only once. Their specific antigens are unknown. Input material: blood, either unsorted or a sorted T cell fraction (not recorded which). The receptors were sampled from a male donor with ankylosing spondylitis.

This chain uses TRBV19 with TRBJ1-1; D ambiguous. V gave up 0 bases and J gave up 0 bases, with 14 bases separating them. CDR1 is LNHDA, CDR2 SQIVND, per germline (reference sequence). The CDR3 runs 17 residues. For the CDR3, the DNA is TGTGCCAGTAGTATAGACAACCGGGTCCTCCTGAACACTGAAGCTTTCTTT. Amino acid sequence: CASSIDNRVLLNTEAFF.

This CDR3 is CSARDPGDESYEQYF. CDR3 DNA: TGCAGTGCTAGAGATCCCGGAGACGAATCCTACGAGCAGTACTTC. The rearrangement joins TRBV20-1 to TRBJ2-7; D gene uncertain. The V and J ends lost 0 bases and 1 base respectively, with 13 bases between them. The CDR3 is made up of 15 amino acids. In germline, CDR1 is DFQATT, CDR2 SNEGSKA (reference sequence).

This clonotype has a single count. This rearrangement joins TRBV29-1 to TRBJ2-1; 7 bases align to TRBD1. The germline V gene encodes CDR1 SQVTM and CDR2 ANQGSEA. Trimming took 4 bases from V and 4 from J; bases not matched to a gene: 4. The CDR3 has 13 residues. The CDR3 nucleotides read TGCAGCGTTGGGGGGACAGAGTACAATGAGCAGTTCTTC. This encodes CSVGGTEYNEQFF.

The rearrangement uses TRBV6-5 and TRBJ1-2; 8 bases are a match to TRBD1. Germline CDR1 reads MNHEY; CDR2 reads SVGAGI. The V gene end was trimmed by 3 bases and the J gene end by 2 bases; junction bases not matched to a gene: 2. The CDR3 sequence is 14 residues long. The CDR3 protein is CASSYRQGNYGYTF. CDR3 sequence (DNA): TGTGCCAGCAGTTATAGACAGGGGAACTATGGCTACACCTTC.

This chain connects TRBV5-5 to TRBJ2-7; D may correspond to TRBD1 or TRBD2 (5 bases each). The length of the CDR3 is 15 residues. The ends were cut back, 1 base at V and 3 bases at J, with 14 bases in the middle. Germline values: CDR1 SGHKS, CDR2 YYEKEE (reference sequence). The CDR3 DNA follows: TGTGCCAGCAGCTTGCTGTGGGGGAGAGGCTACGAGCAGTACTTC. Amino acids: CASSLLWGRGYEQYF.

At least ten counts were recorded for this clonotype. V is TRBV5-1 and J is TRBJ2-1; D might be TRBD1 (6 bases). This CDR3 is built from 15 residues. CDR1 SGHRS and CDR2 YFSETQ come from the germline V gene. Trimming stripped 5 bases from V and 3 bases from J, with 15 bases between. The CDR3 sequence: CASSPDSGDYNEQFF. In DNA, the CDR3 is TGCGCCAGCAGTCCGGACAGTGGGGACTACAATGAGCAGTTCTTC.

J is TRBJ1-1 and V is TRBV5-1; TRBD1 aligns across 9 bases. This CDR3 region has 15 residues. Losses at the gene ends were 4 bases for V and 5 bases for J; bases not matched to a gene: 9. The germline V gene encodes CDR1 SGHRS and CDR2 YFSETQ. CDR3 sequence (DNA): TGCGCCAGCAGCCCCGTCACAGGGGGCGCGACTGAAGCTTTCTTT. The encoded protein is CASSPVTGGATEAFF.

The rearrangement uses TRBV21-1 and TRBJ2-7; the table's D call, TRBD2, has no DNA check behind it. TRBV21-1 is designated a pseudogene. The CDR3 runs 18 residues. The CDR3 bases are TGTGCCAGCAGCCCTGCCCCTAGCGGGGGCCCTATCTCCTACGAGCAGTACTTC. Protein sequence: CASSPAPSGGPISYEQYF.

This clonotype turned up a few times. The gene calls are TRBV28 and TRBJ1-1; perhaps TRBD1 as D (5 bases). CDR3 size: 14 residues. CDR1 and CDR2 (germline): MDHEN, SYDVKM. Trimming took off 9 bases at V and 1 base at J, with 15 bases between the two ends. Written as DNA, the CDR3 is TGTGCCAGTCAGGGTCCGGGGGAGAACACTGAAGCTTTCTTT. Protein product: CASQGPGENTEAFF. The entire variable domain, with the rest obtained from reference TRBV28 and TRBJ1-1, is as follows: DVKVTQSSRYLVKRTGEKVFLECVQDMDHENMFWYRQDPGLGLRLIYFSYDVKMKEKGDIPEGYSVSREKKERFSLILESASTNQTSMYLCASQGPGENTEAFFGQGTRLTVV.

V and J are TRBV19 and TRBJ2-5, with unresolved D. V was trimmed by 2 bases and J by 4 bases, leaving 8 bases between them. The germline gives CDR1 LNHDA, CDR2 SQIVND (reference sequence). This CDR3 region has 13 residues. The DNA for the CDR3 is TGTGCCAGTAGTATAACCGGGTCAGAGACCCAGTACTTC. Amino acid sequence: CASSITGSETQYF.

The chain links TRBV15 to TRBJ1-5; D is unresolved. Germline lookup yields CDR1 LNHNV and CDR2 YYDKDF (reference sequence). The germline V and J ends were trimmed by 5 bases and 1 base, with 12 bases remaining between them. The CDR3 covers 15 residues. CDR3 DNA sequence: TGTGCCACCAGCCTAGAGGTGGGGAGCAATCAGCCCCAGCATTTT. It translates to CATSLEVGSNQPQHF. Looking up the rest from reference TRBV15 and TRBJ1-5 gives the full variable domain: DAMVIQNPRYQVTQFGKPVTLSCSQTLNHNVMYWYQQKSSQAPKLLFHYYDKDFNNEADTPDNFQSRRPNTSFCFLDIRSPGLGDTAMYLCATSLEVGSNQPQHFGDGTRLSIL.

This chain links TRBV6-1 with TRBJ1-4, with TRBD1 as a possible D gene (6 bases). CDR3 length: 14 amino acids. Per germline, CDR1 MNHNS and CDR2 SASEGT. Trimming took off 6 bases at V and 8 bases at J, with 16 bases between the two ends. The CDR3 here is CASRAGRGGEKLFF. CDR3 coding DNA: TGTGCCAGCAGGGCCGGCCGGGGGGGCGAAAAACTGTTTTTT.

This chain connects TRBV27 to TRBJ1-1; 8 bases fit TRBD1. Germline lookup yields CDR1 MNHEY and CDR2 SMNVEV (reference sequence). Trimming cost V 6 bases and J 3 bases; bases outside gene matches: 9. This CDR3 contains 15 residues. The CDR3, as DNA: TGTGCCAGCAGAAATCGGGGCAGGGGGCACACTGAAGCTTTCTTT. Its translation is CASRNRGRGHTEAFF.

A word on this clonotype: It is likely a read error, because the conserved phenylalanine at the end of the CDR3 is missing. The DNA of the CDR3 is TGTGCCACCAGCAGACACCCTGGAGATCCTAGCACAGATACGCAGTATCTT. Translated: CATSRHPGDPSTDTQYL. This chain links TRBV15 with TRBJ2-3; unclear D gene. This CDR3 is built from 17 residues. The germline CDR1 and CDR2 sequences are LNHNV and YYDKDF (reference sequence). Trimming left V 2 bases short and J 0 bases short, with 15 bases between.

This clonotype appeared a few times. The rearrangement uses TRBV5-5 and TRBJ1-6; D is unresolved. V lost 0 bases and J lost 10, with 11 bases in between. CDR1 and CDR2 from the germline V gene are SGHKS and YYEKEE (reference sequence). The CDR3 runs 14 residues. Here the CDR3 reads CASSLAPTESPLHF. The CDR3, as DNA: TGTGCCAGCAGCTTGGCCCCCACCGAATCACCCCTCCACTTT.